These 15 T cell receptor beta chains were sequenced from one sample in a study of T cells in women clearing cervical HPV infection. Clones were sequenced by immunoSEQ multiplex PCR, and TCRdb holds only the in-frame ones, with some missing. This table holds some 30,000 clones. Source material: blood buffy coat. The receptors stem from a woman between 18 and 70 years old with a cervical HPV16 infection that either progressed to CIN3+ or cleared (not recorded which).

A word on this clone: The sequenced fragment ends 3 residues before the CDR3 boundary, so the rest is inferred from the germline J gene. The chain couples TRBV5-1 to TRBJ1-1, with TRBD1 matching over 8 bases. Per the germline V gene, CDR1 is SGHRS and CDR2 is YFSETQ. This CDR3 contains 12 residues. CDR3 bases read: TGCGCCAGCAGCTATCAGGGGGCCCGA. Translating gives CASSYQGAR. The complete CDR3 protein is CASSYQGARAFF.

The CDR3 sequence is CASSLAGGKDEKLFF. The CDR3 bases that were read are TGCGCCAGCAGCTTGGCCGGGGGGAAGGATGAAAAA. This chain joins TRBV5-1 and TRBJ1-4, with D perhaps matching TRBD1 (5 bases). The DNA ends 3 residues before the CDR3 does, and the rest of the CDR3 is filled in from the germline J gene. V was pared by 0 bases and J by 6 bases, with 12 bases between. Germline V gene data show CDR1 as SGHRS and CDR2 as YFSETQ. The CDR3 loop spans 15 amino acids.

To note about this clone: The CDR3 extends 3 residues past the end of the read, so its final part is completed from the germline J gene. This rearrangement joins TRBV16 to TRBJ2-1; perhaps TRBD2 as D (5 bases). From germline, CDR1 is KGHSY and CDR2 FQNENV. V lost 4 bases, J lost 5 bases, and 15 bases lay in between. CDR3 size: 15 residues. The CDR3 reads CASSPLAGSHNEQFF. The covered CDR3 bases are TGTGCCAGCAGCCCCTTGGCGGGTTCTCACAATGAG.

Worth noting for this clone: Read coverage stops 3 residues before the CDR3 terminus; the germline J gene supplies the remainder. The chain joins TRBV5-4 to TRBJ2-1, with 11 bases identical to TRBD2. V lost 2 bases to trimming and J lost 9 bases; unmatched junction nucleotides: 4. There are 14 residues in the CDR3. The V gene's germline CDR1 is SGHNT and CDR2 YYREEE (reference sequence). The covered CDR3 bases are TGTGCCAGCAGCTTTAGCGGGGGGGCAGGTGAG. Its protein product is CASSFSGGAGE. The CDR3 in its entirety is CASSFSGGAGEQFF.

Frequency places this clone as medium-sized. The read gets to within 3 residues of the CDR3 end, and the germline J gene fills in the rest. The V and J genes are TRBV6-1 and TRBJ2-5; 11 positions agree with TRBD1. V was clipped by 4 bases and J by 2 bases; unmatched bases: 3. CDR1 and CDR2 from the germline V gene are MNHNS and SASEGT. The CDR3 has 15 amino acids. The CDR3: CASSAGQGAQETQYF. The covered CDR3 bases are TGTGCCAGCAGTGCCGGACAGGGGGCACAAGAGACC.

Points on this clone: The CDR3 end lies 3 residues beyond the end of the read and is filled in from the germline J gene. This chain joins TRBV6-2 or TRBV6-3 and TRBJ2-1; maybe TRBD2 (6 bases). The V end was cut by 6 bases, the J end by 8 bases, with 17 bases between. Germline CDR1 is MNHEY and CDR2 is SVGEGT. The CDR3 runs to 14 residues. The sequenced part of the CDR3 DNA is TGTGCCAGCAGAGGTGTAGCGGAGCCCGATGAG. Protein: CASRGVAEPDE. The complete CDR3 sequence is CASRGVAEPDEQFF.

Remarks on this clone: The CDR3 is cut off 3 residues early in the read; its end comes from the germline J gene. The J gene is TRBJ1-2, the V gene TRBV2, with a tentative D call TRBD1 (6 bases). CDR1 is SNHLY and CDR2 is FYNNEI in the germline V gene. This CDR3 has 14 amino acids. CDR3 sequence: CASRLQGFLGGYTF. Incomplete CDR3 DNA: TGTGCCAGCAGGTTACAGGGCTTTTTGGGGGGC.

On this clone: The CDR3 extends 3 residues past the end of the read, so its final part is completed from the germline J gene. J is TRBJ2-7 and V is TRBV20-1; 9 nucleotides line up with TRBD2. This CDR3 comprises 14 residues. Looked up from germline, CDR1 is DFQATT and CDR2 is SNEGSKA (reference sequence). The junction had 5 bases not matched to a gene; V was cut back by 3 bases and J by 2 bases. The CDR3 here is CSARTLAGTYEQYF. The sequenced part of the CDR3 DNA is TGCAGTGCTAGGACCCTAGCGGGAACCTACGAG.

With regard to this clone: The read is 3 residues too short to cover the CDR3 end, so that end is filled in from the germline J gene. The chain has TRBV19 and TRBJ2-2, with 10 bases that match TRBD1. The germline CDR1 and CDR2 sequences are LNHDA and SQIVND (reference sequence). Germline trimming cut 4 bases from V and 4 bases from J; bases unmatched to any gene: 6. CDR3 length: 16 residues. The part of the CDR3 DNA that was read is TGTGCCAGTAGTACTCGACAGGGGGCGATCACCGGGGAG. This translates into CASSTRQGAITGE. The full-length CDR3 reads as CASSTRQGAITGELFF.

Worth noting for this clone: The CDR3 goes on 3 residues after the read ends, and that part is filled in from the germline J gene. The J gene is TRBJ2-7, the V gene TRBV7-9, with a possible D match to TRBD1 (5 bases). Trimming removed 1 base at V and 2 bases at J, with 12 bases between. The germline V gene has CDR1 SEHNR and CDR2 FQNEAQ (reference sequence). This CDR3 is built from 15 residues. The CDR3 bases that were read are TGTGCCAGCAGCTTAGTACAGGCGTCGGCCTACGAG. Translating it yields CASSLVQASAYE. The full CDR3 protein reads CASSLVQASAYEQYF.

On this clone itself: The CDR3 end is not reached by the read, which stops 3 residues before it; the germline J gene fills it in. The gene calls are TRBV19 and TRBJ1-6; 8 bases align to TRBD1. The germline CDR1 and CDR2 sequences are LNHDA and SQIVND (reference sequence). The CDR3 has 13 amino acids. V trimming: 6 bases; J trimming: 8 bases; junction bases outside the gene matches: 3. CDR3 bases read: TGTGCCAGTAGCAAGGACAGGGATTCACCC. It specifies CASSKDRDSP. The CDR3 as a whole reads CASSKDRDSPLHF.

Remarks on this clone: The read falls 3 residues short of the CDR3 end, and the missing part is taken from the germline J gene. The V call is TRBV28, the J call TRBJ2-7, with TRBD2 matching 11 bases. Trimming cost V 6 bases and J 3 bases; bases outside gene matches: 4. Per germline, CDR1 MDHEN and CDR2 SYDVKM. This CDR3 region has 14 residues. The CDR3 bases that were read are TGTGCCAGCAGGGCGGGACTAGCGGTCTACGAG. Its protein product is CASRAGLAVYE. The full CDR3 is CASRAGLAVYEQYF.

Note on this clone: The missing CDR3 end, 3 residues past where the read stops, is filled in from the germline J gene. This sequence joins TRBV20-1 and TRBJ1-6; no firm D call. Germline V lookup: CDR1 DFQATT, CDR2 SNEGSKA (reference sequence). This CDR3 comprises 13 residues. The chain's CDR3 is CSARDRVLSPLHF. The CDR3 DNA, read in part, is TGCAGTGCTAGAGATCGGGTCTTAAGCCCC.

Regarding this clone: The read stops 3 residues short of the end of the CDR3; the missing end is completed from the germline J gene. The chain uses TRBV20-1 and TRBJ1-1; D may be TRBD1 (6 bases). Trimming cost V 1 base and J 4 bases, with 10 bases left between them. In germline, CDR1 is DFQATT, CDR2 SNEGSKA (reference sequence). The CDR3 has 13 amino acids. CDR3 bases read: TGCAGTGCTAGAGGGAGGGGGTCCACTGAA. Residues: CSARGRGSTE. The whole CDR3 reads CSARGRGSTEAFF.

As for this clone: The read halts 3 residues ahead of the CDR3 end, with the missing end drawn from the germline J gene. The J gene is TRBJ2-2, the V gene TRBV7-6; D might be TRBD2 (5 bases). CDR3 size: 13 residues. Germline lookup yields CDR1 SGHVS and CDR2 FNYEAQ. V gave up 7 bases and J gave up 6 bases, with 12 bases separating them. CDR3 DNA, as far as it was read: TGTGCCAGCACCCCTCTCGGGGCCGGGGAG. Its protein is CASTPLGAGE. The entire CDR3 reads CASTPLGAGELFF. Full variable domain (rest looked up from reference TRBV7-6 and TRBJ2-2): GAGVSQSPRYKVTKRGQDVALRCDPISGHVSLYWYRQALGQGPEFLTYFNYEAQQDKSGLPNDRFSAERPEGSISTLTIQRTEQRDSAMYRCASTPLGAGELFFGEGSRLTVL.